What follows are 19 T cell receptor beta chains derived from one specimen sequenced in a study of T cell clonotyping in hematopoietic cell transplantation. The method was immunoSEQ multiplex PCR; TCRdb's version includes in-frame clones alone and lacks a portion of them. The sample gives some 40,000 clones, around 95% of which show up once; approximately 0.94% is in the top ten. Input material: peripheral blood mononuclear cells. Source of these receptors: a young man in good health. Some clones in this sample may be carry-over from other donors' samples.

CDR3 in DNA: TGTGCCAGCAGCGCCGCTGGGGGTGAGCAGTTCTTC. Translating gives CASSAAGGEQFF. The rearrangement uses TRBV2 and TRBJ2-1; D may be TRBD1 or TRBD2 (5 bases each). Looked up from germline, CDR1 is SNHLY and CDR2 is FYNNEI. Deletions cut 6 bases from V and 9 bases from J, with 12 bases between. CDR3 length: 12 residues.

J is TRBJ2-3 and V is TRBV6-1; D is uncertain. Looked up from germline, CDR1 is MNHNS and CDR2 is SASEGT. Trimming pared 1 base from V and 6 bases from J, leaving 14 bases between. CDR3 length: 15 amino acids. This CDR3 reads CASSEGLLDGDTQYF. DNA for the CDR3: TGTGCCAGCAGTGAAGGGCTCCTCGATGGGGATACGCAGTATTTT.

This clone occurred once. V usage is TRBV6-4 and J usage is TRBJ1-5; 8 bases align to TRBD1. This CDR3 has 16 amino acids. CDR1 and CDR2 from the germline V gene are MRHNA and SNTAGT. Losses at the gene ends were 4 bases for V and 2 bases for J; bases not matched to a gene: 7. The CDR3 nucleotides are TGTGCCAGCAGTGCCGACAGGGGCTTCGGCAATCAGCCCCAGCATTTT. The encoded protein is CASSADRGFGNQPQHF.

The rearrangement uses TRBV7-2 and TRBJ2-1; the D is unclear. CDR3 length equals 15 residues. CDR1 is SGHTA, CDR2 FQGNSA, per germline. V shed 8 bases and J shed 2 bases, with 16 bases lying between them. The CDR3 DNA is TGTGCCAGCCGCCCCCGTCCGGGTGCCTACAATGAGCAGTTCTTC. Its translation is CASRPRPGAYNEQFF.

The V and J genes are TRBV2 and TRBJ1-6; D remains unclear. The CDR3 is 15 amino acids. Trimming stripped 8 bases from V and 0 bases from J, with 11 bases between. The germline CDR1 and CDR2 sequences are SNHLY and FYNNEI. The CDR3 is CASRPPSSYNSPLHF. The DNA of the CDR3 is TGTGCCAGCCGACCCCCAAGCTCCTATAATTCACCCCTCCACTTT.

This chain joins TRBV7-6 and TRBJ2-3; 8 nucleotides agree with TRBD2. V gave up 5 bases and J gave up 4 bases; unmatched junction bases: 11. The CDR3 length is 16 residues. Germline V gives CDR1 SGHVS, CDR2 FNYEAQ. The CDR3 DNA reads as TGTGCCAGCAGCCCCCGGGCCCGGGAGGGCTCAGATACGCAGTATTTT. It specifies CASSPRAREGSDTQYF.

The chain uses TRBV10-3 and TRBJ1-1; maybe TRBD1 (5 bases). CDR3 length: 14 residues. The germline gives CDR1 ENHRY, CDR2 SYGVKD. V dropped 3 bases and J dropped 1 base, with 9 bases sitting between them. The CDR3 here is CAISDRVSNTEAFF. The CDR3 DNA sequence: TGTGCCATCAGTGACAGGGTCTCGAACACTGAAGCTTTCTTT.

The chain couples TRBV10-3 to TRBJ1-2; D ambiguous. Germline assignment: CDR1 ENHRY and CDR2 SYGVKD. This CDR3 is built from 13 residues. CDR3 in DNA: TGTGCATTGAGCACCCTCTTTTCCTCTGGCTACACCTTC. As protein: CALSTLFSSGYTF.

This chain connects TRBV23-1 to TRBJ1-1, with a possible D match to TRBD1 (6 bases). TRBV23-1 is reported as an ORF; its role is uncertain. The CDR3 covers 15 residues. V gave up 2 bases and J gave up 1 base, with 11 bases separating them. The CDR3 protein is CASSQPGTQNTEAFF. The CDR3, as DNA: TGCGCCAGCAGTCAACCCGGGACACAGAACACTGAAGCTTTCTTT.

The CDR3 nucleotides are TGCGCCAGCAGAGTCCCAGCGGGAGTTACAGATACGCAGTATTTT. Encoded protein: CASRVPAGVTDTQYF. The chain carries TRBV5-1 and TRBJ2-3, with TRBD2 matching over 8 bases. The germline V gene encodes CDR1 SGHRS and CDR2 YFSETQ. V was pared by 5 bases and J by 3 bases, with 8 bases of the junction left unmatched. This CDR3 comprises 15 residues.

The chain uses TRBV7-3 and TRBJ2-5, with D perhaps matching TRBD1 (6 bases). The V end was cut by 5 bases, the J end by 4 bases, with 11 bases between. The CDR3 loop spans 13 amino acids. Germline assignment: CDR1 SGHTA and CDR2 FQGTGA. CDR3 nucleotide sequence: TGTGCCAGCAGCCTAGGGGGTTTAGAGACCCAGTACTTC. Its protein is CASSLGGLETQYF.

The rearrangement uses TRBV19 and TRBJ2-5; TRBD2 matches at 7 bases. Per germline, CDR1 LNHDA and CDR2 SQIVND (reference sequence). Germline trimming cut 1 base from V and 5 bases from J; bases unmatched to any gene: 7. The CDR3 totals 15 residues. The CDR3 nucleotides are TGTGCCAGTAGTATAGGGGGAGCGGGATCGGAGACCCAGTACTTC. This codes for CASSIGGAGSETQYF.

The chain has TRBV5-1 and TRBJ2-7, with D hard to call. The germline CDR1 and CDR2 sequences are SGHRS and YFSETQ. The CDR3 length is 14 residues. Trimming took 3 bases from V and 2 from J, leaving 12 bases between them. CDR3 nucleotides: TGCGCCAGCAGCTCCGGACCGTTTCCCTACGAGCAGTACTTC. This translates into CASSSGPFPYEQYF.

V usage is TRBV7-3 and J usage is TRBJ2-3, with unresolved D. The length of the CDR3 is 13 residues. Germline V gives CDR1 SGHTA, CDR2 FQGTGA. V was cut by 5 bases and J by 2 bases, with 8 bases left in between. CDR3 in DNA: TGTGCCAGCAGCCTACCACCCACAGATACGCAGTATTTT. This translates into CASSLPPTDTQYF.

V usage is TRBV19 and J usage is TRBJ2-6, with TRBD1 as a possible D gene (5 bases). Germline-derived CDR1 and CDR2 are LNHDA and SQIVND (reference sequence). V shed 8 bases and J shed 7 bases, with 15 bases lying between them. This CDR3 is built from 14 residues. The CDR3 is CASWAGSGANVLTF. For the CDR3, the DNA is TGTGCCAGTTGGGCAGGGTCGGGCGCCAACGTCCTGACTTTC.

The chain combines TRBV7-9 with TRBJ1-4; 12 bases align to TRBD1. The germline gives CDR1 SEHNR, CDR2 FQNEAQ (reference sequence). The V gene end was trimmed by 4 bases and the J gene end by 8 bases; junction bases not matched to a gene: 8. CDR3 size: 16 residues. CDR3 protein: CASSWSWDRGREKLFF. The CDR3 DNA reads as TGTGCCAGCAGCTGGAGTTGGGACAGGGGGCGCGAAAAACTGTTTTTT.

This chain uses TRBV5-4 with TRBJ2-7, with unresolved D. The V gene's germline CDR1 is SGHNT and CDR2 YYREEE (reference sequence). The CDR3 spans 12 residues. The V end lost 0 bases, the J end lost 4 bases, and 5 bases lay between the germline ends. The CDR3 region is CASSLDAYEQYF. The CDR3 coding sequence is TGTGCCAGCAGCTTGGATGCGTACGAGCAGTACTTC.

The chain uses TRBV6-5 and TRBJ1-2, with D hard to call. This CDR3 is 13 amino acids long. Trimming removed 4 bases from V and 7 bases from J, with 13 bases in between. Germline V gives CDR1 MNHEY, CDR2 SVGAGI. The CDR3 reads CASSLAGISGYTF. CDR3 nucleotides: TGTGCCAGCAGTTTAGCCGGGATTAGTGGCTACACCTTC.

A note on this clone: Germline is not matched at one junction end, which may reflect a read error. The rearrangement uses TRBV15 and TRBJ1-2, with D uncertain. This CDR3 has 14 amino acids. Germline V CDR1 and CDR2: LNHNV, YYDKDF (reference sequence). CDR3 protein: CATSRERWASEMIF. Here the CDR3 DNA reads TGTGCCACCAGCAGAGAACGGTGGGCCTCCGAAATGATCTTC.